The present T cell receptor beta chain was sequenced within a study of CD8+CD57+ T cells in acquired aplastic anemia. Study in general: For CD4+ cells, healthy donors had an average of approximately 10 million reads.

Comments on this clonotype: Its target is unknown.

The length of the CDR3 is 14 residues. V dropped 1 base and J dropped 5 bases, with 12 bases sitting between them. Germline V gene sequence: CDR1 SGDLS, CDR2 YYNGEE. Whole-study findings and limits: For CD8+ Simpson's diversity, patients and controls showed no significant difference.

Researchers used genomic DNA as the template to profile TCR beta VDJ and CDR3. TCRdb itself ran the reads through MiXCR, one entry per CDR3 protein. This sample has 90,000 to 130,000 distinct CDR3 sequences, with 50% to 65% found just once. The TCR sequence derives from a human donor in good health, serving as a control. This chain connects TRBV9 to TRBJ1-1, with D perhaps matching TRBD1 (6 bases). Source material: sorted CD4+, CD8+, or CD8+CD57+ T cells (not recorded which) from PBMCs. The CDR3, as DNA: TGTGCCAGCAGCGTATCAGGGGTGGGGACTGAAGCTTTCTTT. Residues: CASSVSGVGTEAFF.